A single sample is the source of the 13 T cell receptor beta chains below, sequenced in a study of T cells expressing NK-cell markers. TCRdb derives one entry per CDR3 protein from the 5' RACE reads, leaving out DNA. The listing records under 600,000 distinct CDR3 sequences. The sequencing sample was made of blood T cells: a sorted CD56 or NKG2C T cell subset, CD4+ or CD8+ T cells, or bulk PBMC T cells (not recorded which). All receptors come from a woman aged 50 to 65 in good health.

V usage is TRBV5-1 and J usage is TRBJ2-3; TCRdb reports TRBD1, a call that lacks DNA to check it against. This CDR3 is 17 amino acids long. Per the germline V gene, CDR1 is SGHRS and CDR2 is YFSETQ. CDR3 sequence: CASSPDGTGGWTDTQYF.

The chain employs TRBV5-1 and TRBJ2-2; as DNA is missing, the TRBD1 call by TCRdb cannot be tested. Germline V gives CDR1 SGHRS, CDR2 YFSETQ. The CDR3 totals 17 residues. The CDR3 reads CASSFNSGTGNTGELFF.

This CDR3 is CASSPHRAEGTQYF. V usage is TRBV4-1 and J usage is TRBJ2-3; absent DNA, TCRdb's TRBD1 call cannot be checked. Germline CDR1 is MGHRA and CDR2 is YSYEKL. The CDR3 is made up of 14 amino acids.

V is TRBV12-3 or TRBV12-4 and J is TRBJ2-5; TCRdb's D call of TRBD2 is untestable without DNA. The CDR3 runs to 17 residues. Here the CDR3 reads CASSPPGLAGGKETQYF.

The V and J genes are TRBV20-1 and TRBJ2-7; the TCRdb D gene call, TRBD2, has no DNA to confirm it. The CDR3 contains 18 residues. Germline V lookup: CDR1 DFQATT, CDR2 SNEGSKA (reference sequence). This CDR3 reads CSAAGTSGRAQLAYEQYF.

The chain links TRBV11-2 to TRBJ2-3; the D gene TCRdb calls, TRBD1, cannot be checked with no DNA. The CDR3 contains 15 residues. Germline loops: CDR1 SGHAT, CDR2 FQNNGV. The CDR3 here is CASRRRQGNTDTQYF.

J is TRBJ2-1 and V is TRBV4-1; TCRdb selects TRBD2, and the lack of DNA leaves this call unchecked. Germline CDR1 MGHRA, CDR2 YSYEKL. There are 16 residues in the CDR3. The CDR3 spells CASRSPGVGSYNEQFF.

CDR3 protein: CATSDRDRPVTGELFF. The gene calls are TRBV24-1 and TRBJ2-2; TCRdb indicates TRBD1, and absent DNA this call remains unverified. From germline, CDR1 is KGHDR and CDR2 SFDVKD. The CDR3 is 16 residues long.

CDR3 residues: CASSPLEEETQYF. The gene calls are TRBV14 and TRBJ2-5. CDR1 and CDR2 from the germline V gene are SGHDN and FVKESK. The CDR3 sequence is 13 residues long.

This chain links TRBV7-3 with TRBJ2-7; checking the TCRdb D call of TRBD1 is not possible without DNA. In germline, CDR1 is SGHTA, CDR2 FQGTGA. This CDR3 comprises 14 residues. The CDR3 region is CASSLKGQGYEQYF. Full variable domain (missing parts from reference TRBV7-3 and TRBJ2-7): GAGVSQTPSNKVTEKGKYVELRCDPISGHTALYWYRQSLGQGPEFLIYFQGTGAADDSGLPNDRFFAVRPEGSVSTLKIQRTERGDSAVYLCASSLKGQGYEQYFGPGTRLTVT.

V gene TRBV11-2 combines with J gene TRBJ2-3. CDR1 and CDR2 from the germline V gene are SGHAT and FQNNGV. This CDR3 has 12 amino acids. CDR3 sequence reads: CASSLTYDTQYF. Variable domain in full (rest from reference TRBV11-2 and TRBJ2-3): EAGVAQSPRYKIIEKRQSVAFWCNPISGHATLYWYQQILGQGPKLLIQFQNNGVVDDSQLPKDRFSAERLKGVDSTLKIQPAKLEDSAVYLCASSLTYDTQYFGPGTRLTVL.

The gene calls are TRBV20-1 and TRBJ1-2. Germline V gene data show CDR1 as DFQATT and CDR2 as SNEGSKA (reference sequence). The CDR3 spans 12 residues. CDR3 protein: CSAIGGVSGYTF.

The V call is TRBV7-9, the J call TRBJ2-1; TCRdb names TRBD1, which stays unverified in the absence of DNA. Germline V gene lookup returns CDR1 SEHNR and CDR2 FQNEAQ (reference sequence). This CDR3 has 16 residues. The CDR3 sequence is CASSLTGDNSYNEQFF.